The 8 T cell receptor beta chains in this list originate from one sample, sequenced in a study of CD8+ T cells in alopecia areata. Sequencing templates came from extracted RNA that was reverse transcribed into cDNA. Only in-frame clones appear in the TCRdb table, and some are missing; sequencing was by immunoSEQ multiplex PCR. The sample includes about 120,000 clones, 50% to 55% of them seen just once. Treatment denoted: oral pan-JAK inhibitor, 5-10 mg twice daily. The source was CD4+ T cells sorted from blood, collected at week 4, from a patient treated with tofacitinib. The receptor set was obtained from a human donor with alopecia areata.

The genes are TRBV14 and TRBJ1-6, with unresolved D. V was clipped by 0 bases and J by 10 bases, with 7 bases between them. Per germline, CDR1 SGHDN and CDR2 FVKESK. This CDR3 has 13 residues. The CDR3 region is CASSQELSSPLHF. The CDR3 DNA follows: TGTGCCAGCAGCCAAGAATTGAGCTCACCCCTCCACTTT.

The J gene is TRBJ2-3, the V gene TRBV30; 9 bases are a match to TRBD1. Germline CDR1 is GTSNPN and CDR2 is SVGIG (reference sequence). With V trimmed by 5 bases and J by 6 bases, 9 bases remained unmatched. The CDR3 length is 14 residues. The CDR3: CAWGPGQGSDTQYF. The CDR3 DNA reads TGTGCCTGGGGGCCGGGACAGGGAAGCGATACGCAGTATTTT.

This clone was recorded a few times. V and J are TRBV7-8 and TRBJ1-2; 8 bases fit TRBD1. V shed 3 bases and J 1 base; nucleotides not matched to a gene: 7. The CDR3 covers 16 residues. CDR1 SGHVS and CDR2 FQNEAQ come from the germline V gene. CDR3: CASSFDRTGINYGYTF. The CDR3 DNA sequence: TGTGCCAGCAGCTTTGACCGGACAGGGATTAACTATGGCTACACCTTC.

This clone has just a few counts. In DNA, the CDR3 is TGTGCCAGCAGCCGAAGAACAAGCTCCTACAATGAGCAGTTCTTC. Protein: CASSRRTSSYNEQFF. J is TRBJ2-1 and V is TRBV11-2; D remains ambiguous. Germline CDR1 SGHAT, CDR2 FQNNGV. Deletions cut 5 bases from V and 0 bases from J, with 11 bases between. The CDR3 totals 15 residues.

The chain employs TRBV4-2 and TRBJ2-1; 9 positions match TRBD1. Germline V gene data show CDR1 as LGHNA and CDR2 as YNFKEQ. V shed 4 bases and J 7 bases; nucleotides not matched to a gene: 8. The CDR3 runs 15 residues. The CDR3 sequence: CASSPPGQGNNEQFF. In DNA, the CDR3 is TGTGCCAGCAGCCCACCAGGACAGGGGAATAATGAGCAGTTCTTC.

The rearrangement links TRBV30 to TRBJ1-2, with 11 positions matching TRBD1. With 1 base clipped from V and 5 bases from J, the junction kept 6 bases outside the gene matches. This CDR3 has 15 residues. Germline V lookup: CDR1 GTSNPN, CDR2 SVGIG (reference sequence). In DNA, the CDR3 is TGTGCCTGGAGTGACTGGACAGGGGGCGCGTATGGCTACACCTTC. It specifies CAWSDWTGGAYGYTF.

This clone was counted a few times. The V gene is TRBV23-1, the J gene TRBJ1-2; maybe TRBD1 (6 bases). TRBV23-1 counts as an open reading frame of uncertain function. Deletions cut 4 bases from V and 1 base from J, with 22 bases between. The CDR3 extends over 18 amino acids. CDR3 residues: CASSRVGAGGAFNYGYTF. In nucleotides, the CDR3 is TGCGCCAGCAGTCGGGTCGGAGCGGGGGGCGCCTTTAACTATGGCTACACCTTC.

The chain joins TRBV2 to TRBJ2-7; 11 bases align to TRBD2. Trimming removed 7 bases from V and 2 bases from J; junction bases left unmatched: 10. The CDR3 is 16 residues long. Germline V gives CDR1 SNHLY, CDR2 FYNNEI. The CDR3 nucleotides read TGTGCCAGCAACCATGCCCCGGGACTAGCGGCCTACGAGCAGTACTTC. Its translation: CASNHAPGLAAYEQYF.